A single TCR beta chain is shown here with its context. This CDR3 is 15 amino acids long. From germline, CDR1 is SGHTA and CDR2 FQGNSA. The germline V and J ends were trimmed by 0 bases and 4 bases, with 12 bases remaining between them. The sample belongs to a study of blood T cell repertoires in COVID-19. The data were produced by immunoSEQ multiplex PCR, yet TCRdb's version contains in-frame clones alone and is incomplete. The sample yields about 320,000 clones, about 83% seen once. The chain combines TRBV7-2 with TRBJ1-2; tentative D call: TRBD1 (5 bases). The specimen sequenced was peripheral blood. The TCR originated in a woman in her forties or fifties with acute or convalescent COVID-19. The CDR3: CASSLAAGLGYGYTF. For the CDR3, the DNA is TGTGCCAGCAGCTTAGCGGCAGGGCTGGGCTATGGCTACACCTTC. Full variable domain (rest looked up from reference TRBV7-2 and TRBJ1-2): GAGVSQSPSNKVTEKGKDVELRCDPISGHTALYWYRQSLGQGLEFLIYFQGNSAPDKSGLPSDRFSAERTGGSVSTLTIQRTQQEDSAVYLCASSLAAGLGYGYTFGSGTRLTVV.